A selection of T cell receptor beta chains follows, all from one sample in a study of CD4+ T cells in melanoma. The method was immunoSEQ multiplex PCR; TCRdb's version includes in-frame clones alone and lacks a portion of them. The data contain 7,500 to 9,500 clones, under 75% of them singletons. Sequencing used cells from a culture (not recorded whether cultured in vitro). These receptors were obtained from a human donor with melanoma. CDR3s include the opening cysteine and the closing phenylalanine or tryptophan.

v_gene	j_gene	CDR3aa
TRBV14	TRBJ2-5	CASSKSPGQETQYF
TRBV19	TRBJ2-3	CASRRTSGVTDTQYF
TRBV18	TRBJ2-1	CASSPVYDRYNEQFF
TRBV5-1	TRBJ2-5	CASSPGAGRETQYF
TRBV7-8	TRBJ1-4	CASSWTGVSEKLFF
TRBV7-9	TRBJ2-2	CASSFTGELFF
TRBV18	TRBJ2-5	CASSPTSGGLQSTQYF
TRBV5-1	TRBJ1-1	CASSPQGMRTEAFF
TRBV29-1	TRBJ1-2	CSARRRDGYTF
TRBV7-3	TRBJ1-2	CASSSGDGYGYTF
TRBV30	TRBJ2-3	CACRGTDTQYF
TRBV5-1	TRBJ2-5	CASSGGGSQETQYF
TRBV5-4	TRBJ1-2	CASSLGSEFALGYTF
TRBV5-1	TRBJ2-5	CASSLFMGGETQYF
TRBV4-1	TRBJ1-5	CASSQGKGLDQPQHF
TRBV29-1	TRBJ2-2	CSVAGTGDTGELFF
TRBV10-3	TRBJ1-1	CAISERGGNTEAFF
TRBV4-1	TRBJ2-2	CASSQAGDIGELFF
TRBV9	TRBJ2-5	CASSAGGTQETQYF
TRBV6-5	TRBJ1-3	CASSYLGAGNTIYF
TRBV6-6	TRBJ2-7	CASSHSGGNSYEQYF
TRBV6-5	TRBJ1-1	CASRHDRAMNTEAFF
TRBV18	TRBJ1-5	CASSPMSGYQPQHF
TRBV5-1	TRBJ2-6	CASSYNSGANVLTF
TRBV10-3	TRBJ1-1	CAISEGTLVDTEAFF
TRBV5-1	TRBJ2-1	CASSFRTYNEQFF
TRBV12-5	TRBJ1-2	CASGSNSRYTF
TRBV2	TRBJ1-4	CASRDYRVAYEKLFF
TRBV7-8	TRBJ1-1	CASSAGQAGGTEAFF
TRBV13	TRBJ2-5	CASSFSGGADGETQYF
TRBV10-2	TRBJ1-5	CASSSQGYQPQHF
TRBV19	TRBJ2-3	CASRDLRGADTQYF
TRBV28	TRBJ1-2	CASSPIPSGYTF
TRBV5-1	TRBJ2-3	CASSLFPRLAGVSTDTQYF
TRBV7-9	TRBJ2-1	CASSPSRGAYEQFF